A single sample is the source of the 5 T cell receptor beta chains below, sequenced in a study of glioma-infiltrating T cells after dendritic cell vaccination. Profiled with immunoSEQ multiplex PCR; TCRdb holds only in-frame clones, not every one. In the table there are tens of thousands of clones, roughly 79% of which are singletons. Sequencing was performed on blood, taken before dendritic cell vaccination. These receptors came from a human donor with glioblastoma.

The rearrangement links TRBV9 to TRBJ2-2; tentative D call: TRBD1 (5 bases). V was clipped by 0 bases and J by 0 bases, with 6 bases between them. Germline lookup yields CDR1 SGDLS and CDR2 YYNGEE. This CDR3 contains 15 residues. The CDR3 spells CASSVEGTNTGELFF. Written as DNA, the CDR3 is TGTGCCAGCAGCGTAGAGGGGACGAACACCGGGGAGCTGTTTTTT.

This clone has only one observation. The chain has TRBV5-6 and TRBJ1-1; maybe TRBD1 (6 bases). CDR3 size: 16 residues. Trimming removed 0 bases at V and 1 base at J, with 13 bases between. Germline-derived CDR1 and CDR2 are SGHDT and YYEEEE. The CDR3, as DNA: TGTGCCAGCAGCTTGGACAGGGCCGTATGGAACACTGAAGCTTTCTTT. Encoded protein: CASSLDRAVWNTEAFF.

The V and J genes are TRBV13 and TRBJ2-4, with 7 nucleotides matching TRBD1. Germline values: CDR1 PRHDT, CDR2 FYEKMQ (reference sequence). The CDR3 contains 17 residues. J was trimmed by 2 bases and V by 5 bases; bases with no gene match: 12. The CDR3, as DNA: TGTGCCAGCAGCAACCCAGGGACAGAGCCTACCAAAAACATTCAGTACTTC. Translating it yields CASSNPGTEPTKNIQYF. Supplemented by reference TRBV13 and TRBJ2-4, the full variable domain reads AAGVIQSPRHLIKEKRETATLKCYPIPRHDTVYWYQQGPGQDPQFLISFYEKMQSDKGSIPDRFSAQQFSDYHSELNMSSLELGDSALYFCASSNPGTEPTKNIQYFGAGTRLSVL.

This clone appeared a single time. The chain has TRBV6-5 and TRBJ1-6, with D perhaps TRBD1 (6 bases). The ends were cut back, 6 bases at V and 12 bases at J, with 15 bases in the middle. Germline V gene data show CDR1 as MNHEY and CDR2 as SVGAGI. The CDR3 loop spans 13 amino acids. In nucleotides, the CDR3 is TGTGCCAGCAGCCCAGGGGATTCTAAACCCCTCCACTTT. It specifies CASSPGDSKPLHF.

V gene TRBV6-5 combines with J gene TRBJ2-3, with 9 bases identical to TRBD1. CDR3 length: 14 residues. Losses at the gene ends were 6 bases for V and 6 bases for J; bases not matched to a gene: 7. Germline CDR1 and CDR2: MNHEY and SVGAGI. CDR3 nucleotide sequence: TGTGCCAGCAGCCTCCGGGACAGGGAGGATACGCAGTATTTT. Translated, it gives CASSLRDREDTQYF.